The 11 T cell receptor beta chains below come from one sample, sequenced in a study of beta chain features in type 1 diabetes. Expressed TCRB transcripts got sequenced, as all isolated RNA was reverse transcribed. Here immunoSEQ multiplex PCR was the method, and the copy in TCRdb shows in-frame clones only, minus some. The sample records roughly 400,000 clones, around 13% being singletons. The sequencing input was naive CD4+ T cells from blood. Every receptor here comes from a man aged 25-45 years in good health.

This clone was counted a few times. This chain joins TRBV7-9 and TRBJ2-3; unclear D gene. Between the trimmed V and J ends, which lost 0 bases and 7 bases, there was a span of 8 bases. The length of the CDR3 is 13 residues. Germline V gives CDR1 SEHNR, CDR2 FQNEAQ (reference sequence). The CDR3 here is CASSLALGNTQYF. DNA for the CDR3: TGTGCCAGCAGCTTAGCGTTGGGAAATACGCAGTATTTT.

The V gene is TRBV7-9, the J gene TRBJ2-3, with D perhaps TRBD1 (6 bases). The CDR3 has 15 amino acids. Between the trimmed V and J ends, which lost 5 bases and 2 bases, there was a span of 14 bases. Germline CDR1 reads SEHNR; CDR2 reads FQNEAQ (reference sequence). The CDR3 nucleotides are TGTGCCAGCAGCCTCGGACAGCTAACCACAGATACGCAGTATTTT. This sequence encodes CASSLGQLTTDTQYF.

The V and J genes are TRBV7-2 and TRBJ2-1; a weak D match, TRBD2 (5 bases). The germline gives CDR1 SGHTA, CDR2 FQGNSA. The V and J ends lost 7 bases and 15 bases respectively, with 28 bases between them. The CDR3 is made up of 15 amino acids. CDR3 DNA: TGTGCCAGCAACCTACAACCTGGGAGCGGCGCGAACTTGTTCTTC. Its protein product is CASNLQPGSGANLFF.

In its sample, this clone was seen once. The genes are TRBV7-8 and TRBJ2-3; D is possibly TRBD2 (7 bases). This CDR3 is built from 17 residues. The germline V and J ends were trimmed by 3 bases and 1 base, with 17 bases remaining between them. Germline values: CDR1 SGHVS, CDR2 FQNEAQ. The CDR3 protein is CASSLVVGGRGTDTQYF. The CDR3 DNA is TGTGCCAGCAGCTTGGTGGTCGGGGGGCGTGGCACAGATACGCAGTATTTT.

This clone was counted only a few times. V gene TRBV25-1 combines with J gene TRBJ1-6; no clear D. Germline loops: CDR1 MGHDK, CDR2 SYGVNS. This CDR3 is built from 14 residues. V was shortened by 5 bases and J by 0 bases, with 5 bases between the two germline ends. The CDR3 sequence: CASSWSSYNSPLHF. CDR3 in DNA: TGTGCCAGCAGTTGGAGCTCCTATAATTCACCCCTCCACTTT. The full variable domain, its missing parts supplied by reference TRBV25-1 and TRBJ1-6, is EADIYQTPRYLVIGTGKKITLECSQTMGHDKMYWYQQDPGMELHLIHYSYGVNSTEKGDLSSESTVSRIRTEHFPLTLESARPSHTSQYLCASSWSSYNSPLHFGNGTRLTVT.

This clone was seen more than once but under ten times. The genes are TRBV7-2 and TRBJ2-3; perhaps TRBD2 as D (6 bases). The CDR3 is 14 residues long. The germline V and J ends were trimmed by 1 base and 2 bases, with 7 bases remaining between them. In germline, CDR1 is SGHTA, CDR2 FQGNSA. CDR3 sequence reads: CASSLVLATDTQYF. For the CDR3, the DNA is TGTGCCAGCAGCTTAGTACTAGCCACAGATACGCAGTATTTT.

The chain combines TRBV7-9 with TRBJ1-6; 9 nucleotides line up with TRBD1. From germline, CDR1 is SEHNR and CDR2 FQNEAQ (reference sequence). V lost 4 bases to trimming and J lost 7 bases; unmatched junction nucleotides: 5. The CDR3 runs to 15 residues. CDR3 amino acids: CASSSAGTGNSPLHF. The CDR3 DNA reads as TGTGCCAGCAGCTCAGCCGGGACAGGGAATTCACCCCTCCACTTT. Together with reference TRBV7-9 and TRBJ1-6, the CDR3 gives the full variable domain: DTGVSQNPRHKITKRGQNVTFRCDPISEHNRLYWYRQTLGQGPEFLTYFQNEAQLEKSRLLSDRFSAERPKGSFSTLEIQRTEQGDSAMYLCASSSAGTGNSPLHFGNGTRLTVT.

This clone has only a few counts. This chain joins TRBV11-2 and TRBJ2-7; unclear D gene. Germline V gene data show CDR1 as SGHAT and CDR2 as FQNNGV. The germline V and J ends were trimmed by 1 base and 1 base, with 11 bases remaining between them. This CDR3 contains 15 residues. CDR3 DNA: TGTGCCAGCAGCTTAGTTGGGTTAGTGTCCTACGAGCAGTACTTC. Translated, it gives CASSLVGLVSYEQYF. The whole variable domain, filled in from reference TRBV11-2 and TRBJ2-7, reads EAGVAQSPRYKIIEKRQSVAFWCNPISGHATLYWYQQILGQGPKLLIQFQNNGVVDDSQLPKDRFSAERLKGVDSTLKIQPAKLEDSAVYLCASSLVGLVSYEQYFGPGTRLTVT.

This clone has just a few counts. The CDR3 sequence is CASSPRTSGNTGELFF. The CDR3 DNA reads TGTGCCAGCAGCCCCCGGACTAGCGGGAACACCGGGGAGCTGTTTTTT. This chain links TRBV7-8 with TRBJ2-2; 10 bases line up with TRBD2. The CDR3 has 16 residues. CDR1 and CDR2 (germline): SGHVS, FQNEAQ. With 5 bases clipped from V and 1 base from J, the junction kept 4 bases outside the gene matches.

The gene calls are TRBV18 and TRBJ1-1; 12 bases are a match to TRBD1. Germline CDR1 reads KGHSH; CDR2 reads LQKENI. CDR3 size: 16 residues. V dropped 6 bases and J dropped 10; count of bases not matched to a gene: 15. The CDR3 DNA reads TGTGCCAGCTCGCCGAGCGGGACAGGGGGCAATATCAGAGCTTTCTTT. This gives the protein CASSPSGTGGNIRAFF.

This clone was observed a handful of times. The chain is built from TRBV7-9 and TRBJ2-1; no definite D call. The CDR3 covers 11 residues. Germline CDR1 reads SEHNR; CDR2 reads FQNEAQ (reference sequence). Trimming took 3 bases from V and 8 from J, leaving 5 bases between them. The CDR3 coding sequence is TGTGCCAGCAGCTTTCTGGATGAGCAGTTCTTC. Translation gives CASSFLDEQFF.